These 2 T cell receptor beta chains were all obtained from the same sample, sequenced in a study of blood T cell repertoires in COVID-19. Clones were sequenced by immunoSEQ multiplex PCR, and TCRdb holds only the in-frame ones, with some missing. Among about 360,000 clones listed, approximately 86% were seen once. Material: peripheral blood. The receptors were sampled from a human donor in a cohort sampled during active COVID-19.

The chain is built from TRBV2 and TRBJ2-1; tentative D call: TRBD1 (6 bases). V was trimmed by 6 bases and J by 8 bases, leaving 14 bases between them. Germline CDR1 reads SNHLY; CDR2 reads FYNNEI. CDR3 length: 13 amino acids. The CDR3 sequence is CASSGETGHEQFF. The CDR3 DNA sequence: TGTGCCAGCAGCGGAGAAACAGGGCATGAGCAGTTCTTC.

The chain employs TRBV19 and TRBJ2-5, with TRBD2 identical over 9 bases. From germline, CDR1 is LNHDA and CDR2 SQIVND (reference sequence). This CDR3 has 14 residues. The V and J ends lost 4 bases and 1 base, in that order; junction bases with no gene match: 1. CDR3 region: CASSRAGGQETQYF. CDR3 nucleotides: TGTGCCAGTAGTAGAGCGGGAGGCCAAGAGACCCAGTACTTC.